The 2 T cell receptor beta chains presented below share a single source sample, sequenced in a study of T cell responses to AZD1222 COVID-19 vaccine. Generated by immunoSEQ multiplex PCR, the TCRdb table keeps only in-frame clones and is missing some. This sample has roughly 180,000 clones; about nine tenths occur once, and the top ten carry approximately 1.8%. This specimen was peripheral blood, taken 28 days after the second AZD1222 dose. Every receptor here comes from an adult who received the AZD1222 COVID-19 vaccine.

This clone was seen a single time. The rearrangement joins TRBV30 to TRBJ1-6; tentative D call: TRBD1 (5 bases). Trimming shortened V by 2 bases and J by 0 bases, and 14 bases separated the two germline ends. CDR3 length equals 17 residues. The germline gives CDR1 GTSNPN, CDR2 SVGIG (reference sequence). CDR3 loop: CAWSTPWGVSYNSPLHF. CDR3 sequence (DNA): TGTGCCTGGAGTACCCCGTGGGGGGTCTCCTATAATTCACCCCTCCACTTT.

The J gene is TRBJ2-7, the V gene TRBV19; D is ambiguous. The V and J ends lost 3 bases and 0 bases respectively, with 6 bases between them. The CDR3 sequence is 13 residues long. Germline assignment: CDR1 LNHDA and CDR2 SQIVND (reference sequence). The CDR3 DNA reads as TGTGCCAGTAGTATGGAGAACTCCTACGAGCAGTACTTC. The encoded protein is CASSMENSYEQYF. The variable domain in full, completed from reference TRBV19 and TRBJ2-7, reads DGGITQSPKYLFRKEGQNVTLSCEQNLNHDAMYWYRQDPGQGLRLIYYSQIVNDFQKGDIAEGYSVSREKKESFPLTVTSAQKNPTAFYLCASSMENSYEQYFGPGTRLTVT.